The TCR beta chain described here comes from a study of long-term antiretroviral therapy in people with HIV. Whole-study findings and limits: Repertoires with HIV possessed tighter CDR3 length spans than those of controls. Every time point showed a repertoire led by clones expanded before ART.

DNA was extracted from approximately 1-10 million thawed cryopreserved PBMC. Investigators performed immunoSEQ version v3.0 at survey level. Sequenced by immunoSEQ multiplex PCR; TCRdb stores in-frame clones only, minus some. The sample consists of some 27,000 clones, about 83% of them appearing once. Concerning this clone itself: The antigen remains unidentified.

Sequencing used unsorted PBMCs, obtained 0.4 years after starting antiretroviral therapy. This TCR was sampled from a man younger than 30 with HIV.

Here the CDR3 DNA reads TGTGCCACCAGCAGAGATTCCCTAGTAACCTACAATGAGCAGTTCTTC. This sequence encodes CATSRDSLVTYNEQFF. The genes are TRBV15 and TRBJ2-1; the D is unclear. The germline V and J ends were trimmed by 0 bases and 2 bases, with 11 bases remaining between them. Germline-derived CDR1 and CDR2 are LNHNV and YYDKDF (reference sequence). This CDR3 is built from 16 residues. The full variable domain, rest sourced from reference TRBV15 and TRBJ2-1, is DAMVIQNPRYQVTQFGKPVTLSCSQTLNHNVMYWYQQKSSQAPKLLFHYYDKDFNNEADTPDNFQSRRPNTSFCFLDIRSPGLGDTAMYLCATSRDSLVTYNEQFFGPGTRLTVL.